This T cell receptor beta chain was sequenced in a study of cytomegalovirus exposure and HLA in healthy donors. PCR amplification relied on 60 Vbeta primers (plus 13 Jbeta primers). This table comes from immunoSEQ multiplex PCR, and its TCRdb copy is limited to in-frame clones, with some not included. The sample has roughly 80,000 clones; the top ten hold roughly 15%. Germline CDR1 is LNHDA and CDR2 is SQIVND (reference sequence). The CDR3 covers 18 residues. Remarks on this clone: The sample carries other DNA sequences with the same CDR3.

Source material: PBMCs. This TCR was recovered from a man aged 45-60 years in good health and CMV-seropositive. The chain joins TRBV19 to TRBJ2-3; 7 bases are a match to TRBD2. The CDR3 loop reads CASRKLEGLAVSTDTQYF. The CDR3 DNA reads as TGTGCTAGCAGGAAGTTGGAGGGTCTAGCGGTTAGCACAGATACGCAGTATTTT.